This T cell receptor beta chain was recovered during a study of blood T cells in healthy people across ages. Alongside a J-beta primer mix, a sample-barcoded 5' primer served in a second PCR lasting about 7 to 11 cycles. TCRdb itself ran the 5' RACE reads through MiXCR, one entry per CDR3 protein. The top ten hold under 4.5% of the sample, which has about 720,000 distinct CDR3 sequences, 20% to 25% seen once. Germline values: CDR1 LGHNA, CDR2 YSLEER. Unmatched junction bases numbered 6, after V lost 6 bases and J lost 3 bases. The CDR3 covers 14 residues. A few counts support this clonotype. A further study also used this sample, focusing on T cells of mothers and their children. That paper states: Related mother-child pairs shared marginally more repertoire than unrelated pairs, though not significantly.

The TCR was taken from a boy younger than 18 in good health. This rearrangement joins TRBV4-3 to TRBJ1-1, with 8 nucleotides matching TRBD1. The specimen sequenced was blood. The CDR3 loop is CASRGDRGDTEAFF. CDR3 sequence (DNA): TGCGCCAGCAGGGGAGACAGGGGCGACACTGAAGCTTTCTTT.